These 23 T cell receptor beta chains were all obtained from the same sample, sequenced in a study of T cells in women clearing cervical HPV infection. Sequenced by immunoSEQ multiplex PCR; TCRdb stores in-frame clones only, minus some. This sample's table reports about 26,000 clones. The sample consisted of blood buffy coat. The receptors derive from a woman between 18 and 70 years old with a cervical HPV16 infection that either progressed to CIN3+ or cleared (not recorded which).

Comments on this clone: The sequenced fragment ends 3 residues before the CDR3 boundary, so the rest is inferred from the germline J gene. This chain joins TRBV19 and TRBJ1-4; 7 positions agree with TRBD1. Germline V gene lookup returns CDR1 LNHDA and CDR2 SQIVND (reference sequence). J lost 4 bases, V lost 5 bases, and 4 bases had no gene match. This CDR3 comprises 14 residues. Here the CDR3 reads CASSAHRGNEKLFF. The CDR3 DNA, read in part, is TGTGCCAGTAGTGCTCACAGGGGTAATGAAAAA.

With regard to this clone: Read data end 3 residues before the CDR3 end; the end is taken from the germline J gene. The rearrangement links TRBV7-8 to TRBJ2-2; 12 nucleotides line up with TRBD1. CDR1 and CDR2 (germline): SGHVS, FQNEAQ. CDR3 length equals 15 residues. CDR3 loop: CASSLVGTGGTQLFF. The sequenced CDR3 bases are TGTGCCAGCAGCTTAGTAGGGACAGGGGGCACGCAG.

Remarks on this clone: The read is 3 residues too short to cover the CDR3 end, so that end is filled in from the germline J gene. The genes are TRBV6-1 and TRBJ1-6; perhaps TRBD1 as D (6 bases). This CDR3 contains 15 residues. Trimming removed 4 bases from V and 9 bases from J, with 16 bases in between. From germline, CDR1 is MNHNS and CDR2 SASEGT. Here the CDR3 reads CASSVIQGLGSPLHF. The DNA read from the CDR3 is TGTGCCAGCAGTGTAATACAGGGTTTAGGTTCACCC.

Partial CDR3 DNA: TGTGCCAGCAGTCGAAATTACAGGGAGATCGAA. Amino acid sequence: CASSRNYREIE. The whole CDR3 sequence reads CASSRNYREIEAFF. The rearrangement links TRBV2 to TRBJ1-1, with a possible D match to TRBD1 (6 bases). The read ends 3 residues before the CDR3 terminus; that terminus is restored from the germline J gene. CDR1 is SNHLY and CDR2 is FYNNEI in the germline V gene. This CDR3 region has 14 residues.

The DNA read from the CDR3 is TGCGCCAGCAGCGCGGGACAACCTGGCCAGCCC. Its protein product is CASSAGQPGQP. The whole CDR3 region reads CASSAGQPGQPQHF. V and J are TRBV5-1 and TRBJ1-5, with TRBD1 as a possible D gene (6 bases). Read sequence stops 3 residues before the CDR3 end, and the germline J gene provides the missing end. CDR3 length equals 14 residues. The germline V and J ends were trimmed by 4 bases and 7 bases, with 15 bases remaining between them. In germline, CDR1 is SGHRS, CDR2 YFSETQ.

The CDR3 bases that were read are TGTGCCTGGAGTCCGACCGGGGAACAGCCC. Encoded protein: CAWSPTGEQP. The entire CDR3 sequence reads CAWSPTGEQPQHF. The chain joins TRBV30 to TRBJ1-5, with D uncertain. From the germline J gene comes the end of the CDR3, since the read stops 3 residues before it. The CDR3 runs 13 residues. Per germline, CDR1 GTSNPN and CDR2 SVGIG (reference sequence). V lost 2 bases and J lost 7, with 12 bases in between.

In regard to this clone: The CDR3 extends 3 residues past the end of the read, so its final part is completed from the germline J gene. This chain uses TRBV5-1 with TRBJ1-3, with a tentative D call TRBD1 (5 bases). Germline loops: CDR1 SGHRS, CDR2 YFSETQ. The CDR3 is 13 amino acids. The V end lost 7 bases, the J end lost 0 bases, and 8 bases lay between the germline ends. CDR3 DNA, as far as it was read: TGCGCCAGCGCCGGGGGCTCTGGAAACACC. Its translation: CASAGGSGNT. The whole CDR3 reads CASAGGSGNTIYF.

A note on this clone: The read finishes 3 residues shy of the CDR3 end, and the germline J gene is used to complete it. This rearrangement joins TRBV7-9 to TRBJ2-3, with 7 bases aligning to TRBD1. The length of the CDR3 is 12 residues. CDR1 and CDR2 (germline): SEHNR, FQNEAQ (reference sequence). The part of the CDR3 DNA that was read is TGTGCCAGCGAGAACAGGGGAGAGACG. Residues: CASENRGET. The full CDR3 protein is CASENRGETQYF.

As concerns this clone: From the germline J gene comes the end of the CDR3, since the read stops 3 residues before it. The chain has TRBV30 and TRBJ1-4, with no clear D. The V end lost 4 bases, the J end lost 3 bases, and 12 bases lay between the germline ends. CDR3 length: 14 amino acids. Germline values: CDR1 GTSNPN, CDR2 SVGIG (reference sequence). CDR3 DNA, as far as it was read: TGTGCCTGGACCCAGGACGGGGCTAATGAAAAA. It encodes CAWTQDGANEK. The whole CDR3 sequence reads CAWTQDGANEKLFF. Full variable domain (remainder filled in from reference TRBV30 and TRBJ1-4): SQTIHQWPATLVQPVGSPLSLECTVEGTSNPNLYWYRQAAGRGLQLLFYSVGIGQISSEVPQNLSASRPQDRQFILSSKKLLLSDSGFYLCAWTQDGANEKLFFGSGTQLSVL.

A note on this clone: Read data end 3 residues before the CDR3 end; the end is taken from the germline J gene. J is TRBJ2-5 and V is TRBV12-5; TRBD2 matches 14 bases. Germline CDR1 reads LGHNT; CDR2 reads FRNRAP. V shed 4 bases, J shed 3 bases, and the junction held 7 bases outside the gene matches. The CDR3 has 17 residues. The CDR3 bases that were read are TGTGCTAGTGGTTCCCGGGGACTAGCGGGAGCCGAAGAGACC. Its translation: CASGSRGLAGAEET. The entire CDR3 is CASGSRGLAGAEETQYF.

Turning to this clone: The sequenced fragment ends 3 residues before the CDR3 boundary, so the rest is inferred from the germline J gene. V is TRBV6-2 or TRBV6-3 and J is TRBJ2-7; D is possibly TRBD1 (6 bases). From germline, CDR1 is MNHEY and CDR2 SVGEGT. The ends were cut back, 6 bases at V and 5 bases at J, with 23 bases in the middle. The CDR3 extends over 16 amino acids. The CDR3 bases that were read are TGTGCCAGCAGCCCCGGCAGGGGCGTCATCCCCCACGAG. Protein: CASSPGRGVIPHE. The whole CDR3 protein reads CASSPGRGVIPHEQYF.

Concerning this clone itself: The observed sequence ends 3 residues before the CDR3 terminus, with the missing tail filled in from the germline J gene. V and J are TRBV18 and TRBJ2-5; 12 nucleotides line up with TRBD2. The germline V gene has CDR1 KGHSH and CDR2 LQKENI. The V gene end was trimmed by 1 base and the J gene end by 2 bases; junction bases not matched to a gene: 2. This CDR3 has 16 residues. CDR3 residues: CASSPLGTSGQETQYF. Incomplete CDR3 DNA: TGTGCCAGCTCACCACTAGGGACTAGCGGGCAAGAGACC.

CDR3 DNA (partial): TGTGCCAGCAGTCTAACCGGGACAGCGAACAATGAC. Its protein is CASSLTGTANND. The CDR3 as a whole reads CASSLTGTANNDYTF. The chain combines TRBV7-9 with TRBJ1-2, with 7 bases that match TRBD1. From the germline J gene comes the end of the CDR3, since the read stops 3 residues before it. Germline CDR1 is SEHNR and CDR2 is FQNEAQ (reference sequence). This CDR3 is 15 amino acids long.

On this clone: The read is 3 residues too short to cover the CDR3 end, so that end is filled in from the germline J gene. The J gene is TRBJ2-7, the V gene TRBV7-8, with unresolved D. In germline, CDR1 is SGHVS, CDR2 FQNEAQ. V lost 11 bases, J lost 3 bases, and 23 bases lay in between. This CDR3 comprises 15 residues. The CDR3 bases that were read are TGTGCCTCCATTCCGGGTCGAGACTTCAGCTACGAG. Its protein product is CASIPGRDFSYE. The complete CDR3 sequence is CASIPGRDFSYEQYF.

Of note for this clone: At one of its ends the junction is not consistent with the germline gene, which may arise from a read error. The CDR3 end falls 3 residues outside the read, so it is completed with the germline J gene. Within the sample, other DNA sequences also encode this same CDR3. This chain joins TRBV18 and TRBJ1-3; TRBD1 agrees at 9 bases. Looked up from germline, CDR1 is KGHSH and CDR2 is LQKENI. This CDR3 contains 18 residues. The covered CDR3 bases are TGTGCCAGCTCACCTCTCCCGGGACAGGGAATAACCGGAAACACA. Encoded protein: CASSPLPGQGITGNT. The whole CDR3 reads CASSPLPGQGITGNTIYF.

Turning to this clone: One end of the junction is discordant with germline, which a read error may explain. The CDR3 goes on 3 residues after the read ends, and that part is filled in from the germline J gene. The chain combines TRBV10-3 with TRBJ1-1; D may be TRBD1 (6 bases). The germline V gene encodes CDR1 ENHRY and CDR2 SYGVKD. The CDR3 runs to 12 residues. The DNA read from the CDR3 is TGTGCCATGAGTGGGGGCCGGACTGAA. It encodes CAMSGGRTE. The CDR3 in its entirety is CAMSGGRTEAFF.

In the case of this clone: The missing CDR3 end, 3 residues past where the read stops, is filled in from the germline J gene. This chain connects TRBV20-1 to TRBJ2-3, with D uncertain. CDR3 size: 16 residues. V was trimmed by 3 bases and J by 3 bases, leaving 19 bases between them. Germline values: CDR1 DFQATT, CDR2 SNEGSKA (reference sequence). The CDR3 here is CSAREPIADETDTQYF. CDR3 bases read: TGCAGTGCTAGGGAACCTATAGCTGACGAGACAGATACG.

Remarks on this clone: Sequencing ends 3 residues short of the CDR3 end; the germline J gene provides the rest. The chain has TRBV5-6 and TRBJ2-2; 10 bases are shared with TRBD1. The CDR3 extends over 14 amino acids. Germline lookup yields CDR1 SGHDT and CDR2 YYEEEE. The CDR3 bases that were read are TGTGCCAGCAGCTTCCGGGACAGGGGTTCACCG. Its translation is CASSFRDRGSP. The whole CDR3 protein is CASSFRDRGSPLFF.

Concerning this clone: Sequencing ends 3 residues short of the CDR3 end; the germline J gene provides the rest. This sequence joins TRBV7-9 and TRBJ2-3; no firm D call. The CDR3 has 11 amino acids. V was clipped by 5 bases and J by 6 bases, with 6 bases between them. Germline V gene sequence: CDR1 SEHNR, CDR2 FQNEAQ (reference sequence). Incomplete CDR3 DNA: TGTGCCAGCAGCCATTCCGATACG. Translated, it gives CASSHSDT. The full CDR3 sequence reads CASSHSDTQYF.

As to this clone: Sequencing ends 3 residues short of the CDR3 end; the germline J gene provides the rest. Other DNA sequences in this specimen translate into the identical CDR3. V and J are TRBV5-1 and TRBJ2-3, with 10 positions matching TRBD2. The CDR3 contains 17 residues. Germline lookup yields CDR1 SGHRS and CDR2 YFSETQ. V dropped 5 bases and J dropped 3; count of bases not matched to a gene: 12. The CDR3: CASSLLAGKGGTDTQYF. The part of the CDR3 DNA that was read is TGCGCCAGCAGTTTACTAGCGGGAAAGGGAGGAACAGATACG.

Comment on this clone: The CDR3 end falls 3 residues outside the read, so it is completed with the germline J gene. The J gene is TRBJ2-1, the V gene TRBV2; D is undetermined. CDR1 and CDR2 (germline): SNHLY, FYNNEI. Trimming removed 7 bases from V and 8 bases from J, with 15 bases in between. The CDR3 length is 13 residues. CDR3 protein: CASNPVGTYEQFF. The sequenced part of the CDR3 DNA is TGTGCCAGCAACCCTGTGGGCACCTATGAG.

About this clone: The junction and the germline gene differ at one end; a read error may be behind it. CDR3 protein: CASSLASLTVQYEQYF. The DNA read from the CDR3 is TGTGCCAGCAGCCTAGCATCGCTAACCGTACAGTACGAG. The V call is TRBV7-2, the J call TRBJ2-7, with D perhaps matching TRBD2 (5 bases). The read is 3 residues too short to cover the CDR3 end, so that end is filled in from the germline J gene. The CDR3 consists of 16 residues. The germline CDR1 and CDR2 sequences are SGHTA and FQGNSA.

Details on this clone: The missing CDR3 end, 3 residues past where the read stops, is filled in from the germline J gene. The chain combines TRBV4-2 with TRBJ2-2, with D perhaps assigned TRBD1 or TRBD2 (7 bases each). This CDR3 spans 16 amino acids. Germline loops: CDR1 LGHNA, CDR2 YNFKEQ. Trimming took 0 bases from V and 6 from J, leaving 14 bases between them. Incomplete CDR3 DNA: TGTGCCAGCAGCCAAGATGACAGGGAGGGGGCCGGGGAG. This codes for CASSQDDREGAGE. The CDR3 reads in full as CASSQDDREGAGELFF.